The next 30 T cell receptor beta chains were all read from a single sample in a study of T-cell reconstitution after alpha-beta-depleted transplantation in children. Molecular barcoding with unique molecular identifiers was used for the TCRbeta library. Via MiXCR, TCRdb re-called the PCR reads, giving one row per CDR3 protein. The data contain about 300,000 distinct CDR3 sequences, 10% of them singletons. Specimen: PBMCs, collected before TCRalphabeta/CD19-depleted stem cell transplant. The receptors originated from a boy younger than two with acute myeloid leukemia, due to receive a stem cell transplant.

In this sample, this clonotype turned up a few times. The chain couples TRBV27 to TRBJ2-1; no clear D gene. The length of the CDR3 is 13 residues. Trimming removed 0 bases from V and 9 bases from J, with 9 bases in between. Germline lookup yields CDR1 MNHEY and CDR2 SMNVEV (reference sequence). CDR3 nucleotide sequence: TGTGCCAGCAGTTTATCTCTTCAGACTGAGCAGTTCTTC. The encoded protein is CASSLSLQTEQFF.

This clonotype was counted at least ten times. The rearrangement joins TRBV20-1 to TRBJ2-7; D may correspond to TRBD1 or TRBD2 (5 bases each). CDR3 size: 12 residues. The germline V and J ends were trimmed by 4 bases and 4 bases, with 11 bases remaining between them. Looked up from germline, CDR1 is DFQATT and CDR2 is SNEGSKA (reference sequence). The CDR3, as DNA: TGCAGTGCTACCCGGGACGGATACGAGCAGTACTTC. Translating it yields CSATRDGYEQYF.

The table lists this clonotype with a few counts. The rearrangement uses TRBV10-3 and TRBJ2-7, with 8 bases identical to TRBD1. Trimming took 0 bases from V and 3 from J; bases not matched to a gene: 7. Germline CDR1 is ENHRY and CDR2 is SYGVKD. This CDR3 comprises 16 residues. CDR3 nucleotides: TGTGCCATCAGTGAGTCGCGGTGGACAGGGTGCTACGAGCAGTACTTC. Translation: CAISESRWTGCYEQYF.

At least ten counts were recorded for this clonotype. The chain is built from TRBV28 and TRBJ1-4, with no clear D. Trimming left V 3 bases short and J 8 bases short, with 4 bases between. From germline, CDR1 is MDHEN and CDR2 SYDVKM. The CDR3 length is 11 residues. CDR3 region: CASSLTEKLFF. The CDR3 coding sequence is TGTGCCAGCAGTTTGACAGAAAAACTGTTTTTT. Full variable domain (missing parts from reference TRBV28 and TRBJ1-4): DVKVTQSSRYLVKRTGEKVFLECVQDMDHENMFWYRQDPGLGLRLIYFSYDVKMKEKGDIPEGYSVSREKKERFSLILESASTNQTSMYLCASSLTEKLFFGSGTQLSVL.

This clonotype appeared many times. This chain connects TRBV7-3 to TRBJ2-3, with 7 bases lining up with TRBD1. V gave up 0 bases and J gave up 2 bases; unmatched junction bases: 2. From germline, CDR1 is SGHTA and CDR2 FQGTGA. CDR3 length: 15 amino acids. CDR3 bases: TGTGCCAGCAGCTTAACAGGGACAGCCACAGATACGCAGTATTTT. Amino acids: CASSLTGTATDTQYF.

This clonotype has a count of ten or more. The V and J genes are TRBV28 and TRBJ2-5; D gene ambiguous. Trimming cost V 7 bases and J 7 bases, with 10 bases left between them. CDR3 size: 11 residues. Germline loops: CDR1 MDHEN, CDR2 SYDVKM. CDR3 in DNA: TGTGCCAGCATAGGCGGCTGGACCCAGTACTTC. As protein: CASIGGWTQYF.

The table lists this clonotype with many counts. CDR3 sequence: CASSSEHEKLFF. The CDR3 nucleotides are TGTGCCAGCAGCTCGGAGCATGAAAAACTGTTTTTT. The chain recombines TRBV7-9 with TRBJ1-4; D gene unclear. Trimming shortened V by 4 bases and J by 6 bases, and 6 bases separated the two germline ends. The germline V gene has CDR1 SEHNR and CDR2 FQNEAQ (reference sequence). The CDR3 contains 12 residues. The entire variable domain, with the rest obtained from reference TRBV7-9 and TRBJ1-4, is as follows: DTGVSQNPRHKITKRGQNVTFRCDPISEHNRLYWYRQTLGQGPEFLTYFQNEAQLEKSRLLSDRFSAERPKGSFSTLEIQRTEQGDSAMYLCASSSEHEKLFFGSGTQLSVL.

This chain links TRBV7-2 with TRBJ1-5; D not certain. The CDR3 sequence is 14 residues long. Germline CDR1 reads SGHTA; CDR2 reads FQGNSA. The V end was cut by 2 bases, the J end by 3 bases, with 8 bases between. CDR3 residues: CASSLYLVNQPQHF. CDR3 in DNA: TGTGCCAGCAGCTTATACCTCGTCAATCAGCCCCAGCATTTT. The full variable domain, with the rest looked up from reference TRBV7-2 and TRBJ1-5, is GAGVSQSPSNKVTEKGKDVELRCDPISGHTALYWYRQSLGQGLEFLIYFQGNSAPDKSGLPSDRFSAERTGGSVSTLTIQRTQQEDSAVYLCASSLYLVNQPQHFGDGTRLSIL.

This clonotype came up many times. The chain combines TRBV5-1 with TRBJ1-2; D ambiguous. Per germline, CDR1 SGHRS and CDR2 YFSETQ. The CDR3 covers 15 residues. Trimming stripped 4 bases from V and 4 bases from J, with 17 bases between. CDR3 amino acids: CASSPSTPLSYGYTF. The DNA of the CDR3 is TGCGCCAGCAGCCCTTCGACACCACTTTCCTATGGCTACACCTTC.

At least ten counts were recorded for this clonotype. The V gene is TRBV10-3, the J gene TRBJ2-7; 9 bases match TRBD1. The CDR3 has 16 residues. CDR1 is ENHRY and CDR2 is SYGVKD in the germline V gene. V lost 4 bases to trimming and J lost 0 bases; unmatched junction nucleotides: 7. CDR3 nucleotide sequence: TGTGCCATCAGTGGGGCAAGGACAGGGGCCTCCTACGAGCAGTACTTC. Its translation: CAISGARTGASYEQYF.

This clonotype appeared a few times. This chain joins TRBV14 and TRBJ2-7; D is undetermined. V lost 1 base to trimming and J lost 3 bases, with 10 bases between them. This CDR3 is built from 14 residues. The germline gives CDR1 SGHDN, CDR2 FVKESK. CDR3: CASSQAMALYEQYF. The CDR3 bases are TGTGCCAGCAGCCAAGCCATGGCCCTCTACGAGCAGTACTTC. Complete variable domain (other parts from reference TRBV14 and TRBJ2-7): EAGVTQFPSHSVIEKGQTVTLRCDPISGHDNLYWYRRVMGKEIKFLLHFVKESKQDESGMPNNRFLAERTGGTYSTLKVQPAELEDSGVYFCASSQAMALYEQYFGPGTRLTVT.

Many counts were recorded for this clonotype. The rearrangement uses TRBV10-3 and TRBJ1-4; TRBD1 matches at 9 bases. Germline V CDR1 and CDR2: ENHRY, SYGVKD. J gave up 8 bases and V 4 bases, and 5 bases lay outside the gene matches. The CDR3 length is 14 residues. CDR3 loop: CAISARDRDEKLFF. The DNA of the CDR3 is TGTGCCATCAGTGCTCGGGACAGGGACGAAAAACTGTTTTTT.

This clonotype appeared many times. The V call is TRBV6-2 or TRBV6-3, the J call TRBJ2-1, with 9 nucleotides matching TRBD2. This CDR3 region has 13 residues. Germline assignment: CDR1 MNHEY and CDR2 SVGEGT. J gave up 8 bases and V 7 bases, and 6 bases lay outside the gene matches. The CDR3 reads CASKREVTDEQFF. Written as DNA, the CDR3 is TGTGCCAGCAAGCGGGAGGTTACCGATGAGCAGTTCTTC.

This clonotype was found many times. This rearrangement joins TRBV11-2 to TRBJ1-2; D not resolved. Trimming took 3 bases from V and 7 from J, leaving 12 bases between them. Germline V gene sequence: CDR1 SGHAT, CDR2 FQNNGV. The CDR3 spans 13 residues. The CDR3 coding sequence is TGTGCCAGCAGCTTTAGTTCTGAGGGTGGCTACACCTTC. It is translated as CASSFSSEGGYTF.

The sample holds a few counts of this clonotype. CDR3 protein: CASSLDRGSGSYEQYF. CDR3 DNA sequence: TGTGCCAGCAGTTTGGACAGGGGATCGGGCTCCTACGAGCAGTACTTC. This chain joins TRBV12-3 or TRBV12-4 and TRBJ2-7, with 9 bases identical to TRBD1. The CDR3 extends over 16 amino acids. After removal of 3 bases from V and 0 bases from J, the junction contained 6 bases not matched to a gene.

This clonotype was picked up many times. The chain links TRBV27 to TRBJ2-3; 8 nucleotides match TRBD1. J gave up 1 base and V 6 bases, and 12 bases lay outside the gene matches. This CDR3 has 17 amino acids. CDR1 is MNHEY, CDR2 SMNVEV, per germline (reference sequence). This CDR3 reads CASSRLVMGQGTDTQYF. The CDR3 DNA reads TGTGCCAGCAGCCGACTTGTTATGGGACAGGGCACAGATACGCAGTATTTT.

This rearrangement joins TRBV4-2 to TRBJ2-7, with D tentatively TRBD2 (6 bases). The V and J ends lost 1 base and 6 bases respectively, with 7 bases between them. The germline CDR1 and CDR2 sequences are LGHNA and YNFKEQ. The CDR3 extends over 12 amino acids. The CDR3 protein is CASSQAGSEQYF. Here the CDR3 DNA reads TGTGCCAGCAGCCAAGCCGGGAGCGAGCAGTACTTC.

This clonotype was seen at least ten times. For the CDR3, the DNA is TGTGCCAGCAGCTTAGGGCGGCAGAATGAGCAGTTCTTC. It translates to CASSLGRQNEQFF. The J gene is TRBJ2-1, the V gene TRBV7-8; D not certain. CDR1 is SGHVS and CDR2 is FQNEAQ in the germline V gene. Trimming took 1 base from V and 7 from J, leaving 8 bases between them. The CDR3 has 13 amino acids.

There are a few counts of this clonotype. The rearrangement joins TRBV7-2 to TRBJ2-3; unclear D gene. V lost 5 bases and J lost 2, with 8 bases in between. Germline V gives CDR1 SGHTA, CDR2 FQGNSA. The CDR3 runs to 13 residues. The CDR3 loop is CASSQPPTDTQYF. The CDR3 DNA reads TGTGCCAGCAGCCAACCCCCCACAGATACGCAGTATTTT.

This clonotype was found a few times. This chain connects TRBV20-1 to TRBJ1-2, with D unresolved. The CDR3 sequence is 11 residues long. Germline V gene sequence: CDR1 DFQATT, CDR2 SNEGSKA (reference sequence). With 6 bases removed from V and 0 bases from J, the gap between germline ends came to 5 bases. The CDR3 DNA reads TGCAGTGCCAGCTCTAACTATGGCTACACCTTC. Its protein is CSASSNYGYTF.

This clonotype was observed at least ten times. CDR3 protein: CASSLGGTTPNQPQHF. The CDR3 DNA follows: TGTGCCAGCAGCTTGGGAGGGACAACCCCCAATCAGCCCCAGCATTTT. The genes are TRBV5-4 and TRBJ1-5, with a tentative D call TRBD1 (6 bases). The CDR3 contains 16 residues. The germline CDR1 and CDR2 sequences are SGHNT and YYREEE (reference sequence). V was shortened by 0 bases and J by 3 bases, with 13 bases between the two germline ends.

Regarding this clonotype: A much bigger clone sits one base away, suggesting this may be a read error. This CDR3 reads CASSGEVSPTDTQYF. Written as DNA, the CDR3 is TGTGCCAGCAGTGGGGAGGTTAGTCCCACAGATACGCAGTATTTT. The J gene is TRBJ2-3, the V gene TRBV6-4, with a weak D call TRBD2 (6 bases). Germline lookup yields CDR1 MRHNA and CDR2 SNTAGT. The CDR3 length is 15 residues. V dropped 4 bases and J dropped 2 bases, with 13 bases sitting between them.

This clonotype has at least ten counts. V gene TRBV3-1 combines with J gene TRBJ1-1; D unclear. Germline V gene lookup returns CDR1 LGHDT and CDR2 YNNKEL (reference sequence). This CDR3 is 14 amino acids long. The germline V and J ends were trimmed by 1 base and 1 base, with 7 bases remaining between them. Here the CDR3 reads CASSQASGNTEAFF. DNA for the CDR3: TGTGCCAGCAGCCAAGCCTCAGGGAACACTGAAGCTTTCTTT.

In its sample, this clonotype was seen many times. The gene calls are TRBV3-1 and TRBJ2-3; 8 bases match TRBD2. V shed 6 bases and J 5 bases; nucleotides not matched to a gene: 7. The CDR3 covers 14 residues. Looked up from germline, CDR1 is LGHDT and CDR2 is YNNKEL (reference sequence). CDR3 in DNA: TGTGCCAGCAGTCAACGACTAGCGATAGATACGCAGTATTTT. Translation: CASSQRLAIDTQYF.

This clonotype occurred many times. The gene calls are TRBV12-3 or TRBV12-4 and TRBJ1-6, with D perhaps matching TRBD1 (5 bases). CDR3 length: 16 amino acids. The V gene lost 5 bases and the J gene lost 6 bases, with 17 bases spanning the gap. The CDR3 DNA is TGTGCCAGCAGTAGAGCCTTGGGGGAGGCTAATTCACCCCTCCACTTT. It translates to CASSRALGEANSPLHF.

This clonotype showed up many times. The J gene is TRBJ2-5, the V gene TRBV12-3 or TRBV12-4; TRBD1 or TRBD2 may be the D gene (5 bases each). Trimming removed 7 bases from V and 4 bases from J, with 19 bases in between. The CDR3 has 15 amino acids. CDR3 residues: CASTPGTGYPETQYF. The DNA for the CDR3 is TGTGCCAGCACCCCCGGGACGGGGTACCCAGAGACCCAGTACTTC.

This clonotype was detected many times. V and J are TRBV5-5 and TRBJ2-3; the D gene is possibly TRBD1 (5 bases). Trimming pared 3 bases from V and 2 bases from J, leaving 10 bases between. Germline V gives CDR1 SGHKS, CDR2 YYEKEE (reference sequence). The CDR3 sequence is 14 residues long. The CDR3 is CASSSRDYTDTQYF. The CDR3 DNA sequence: TGTGCCAGCAGCTCCAGGGATTACACAGATACGCAGTATTTT.

This clonotype has at least ten counts. V usage is TRBV4-2 and J usage is TRBJ2-1; D gene unclear. V lost 0 bases to trimming and J lost 3 bases, with 6 bases between them. The CDR3 runs 14 residues. From germline, CDR1 is LGHNA and CDR2 YNFKEQ. The CDR3 DNA reads as TGTGCCAGCAGCCAAGAGGGCTTCTACAATGAGCAGTTCTTC. It codes for CASSQEGFYNEQFF.

The sample holds a few counts of this clonotype. The chain uses TRBV15 and TRBJ2-3, with 9 bases matching TRBD1. Trimming at V came to 8 bases and at J to 4 bases, leaving 10 bases not matched to a gene. Germline V gene sequence: CDR1 LNHNV, CDR2 YYDKDF (reference sequence). CDR3 length equals 15 residues. Written as DNA, the CDR3 is TGTGCCACCGGCTCGGGACAGGGACGGCCAGATACGCAGTATTTT. This translates into CATGSGQGRPDTQYF.

There are many counts of this clonotype. J is TRBJ2-1 and V is TRBV20-1; D is perhaps TRBD2 (6 bases). The V gene lost 2 bases and the J gene lost 6 bases, with 8 bases spanning the gap. The CDR3 contains 12 residues. Germline CDR1 DFQATT, CDR2 SNEGSKA (reference sequence). The CDR3 region has the DNA TGCAGTGCTAGAATGGGGGGCAATGAGCAGTTCTTC. It is translated as CSARMGGNEQFF.